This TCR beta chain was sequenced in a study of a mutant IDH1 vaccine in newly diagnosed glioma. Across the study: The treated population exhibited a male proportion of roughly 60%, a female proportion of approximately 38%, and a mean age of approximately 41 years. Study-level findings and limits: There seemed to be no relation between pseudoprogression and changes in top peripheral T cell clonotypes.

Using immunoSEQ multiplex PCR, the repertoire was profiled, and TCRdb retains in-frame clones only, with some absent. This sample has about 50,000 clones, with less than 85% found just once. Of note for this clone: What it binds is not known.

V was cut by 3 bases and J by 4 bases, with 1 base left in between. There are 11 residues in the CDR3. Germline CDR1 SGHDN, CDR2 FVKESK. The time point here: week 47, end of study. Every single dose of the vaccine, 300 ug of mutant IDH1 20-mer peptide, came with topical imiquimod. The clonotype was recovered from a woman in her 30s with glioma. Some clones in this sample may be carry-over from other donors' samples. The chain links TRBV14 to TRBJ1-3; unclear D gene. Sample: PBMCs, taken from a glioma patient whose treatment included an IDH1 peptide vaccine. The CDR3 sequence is CASSQGNTIYF. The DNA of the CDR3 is TGTGCCAGCAGCCAGGGAAACACCATATATTTT.